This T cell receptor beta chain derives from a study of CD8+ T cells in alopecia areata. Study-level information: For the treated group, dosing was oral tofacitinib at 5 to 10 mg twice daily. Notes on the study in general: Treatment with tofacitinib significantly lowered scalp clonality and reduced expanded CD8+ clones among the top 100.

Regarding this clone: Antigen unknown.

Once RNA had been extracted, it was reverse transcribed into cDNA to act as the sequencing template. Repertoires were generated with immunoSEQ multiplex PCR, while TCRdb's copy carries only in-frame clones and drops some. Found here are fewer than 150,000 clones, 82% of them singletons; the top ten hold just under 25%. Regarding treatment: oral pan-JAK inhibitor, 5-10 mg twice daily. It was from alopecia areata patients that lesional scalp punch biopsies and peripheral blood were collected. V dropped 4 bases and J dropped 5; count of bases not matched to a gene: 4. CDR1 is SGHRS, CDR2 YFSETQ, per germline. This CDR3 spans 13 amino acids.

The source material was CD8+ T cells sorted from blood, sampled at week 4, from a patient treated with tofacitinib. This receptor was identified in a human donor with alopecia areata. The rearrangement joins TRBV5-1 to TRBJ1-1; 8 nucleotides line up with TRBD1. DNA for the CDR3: TGCGCCAGCAGCACCTACAGGGGGACTGAAGCTTTCTTT. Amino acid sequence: CASSTYRGTEAFF. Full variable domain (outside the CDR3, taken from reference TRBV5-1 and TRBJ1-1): KAGVTQTPRYLIKTRGQQVTLSCSPISGHRSVSWYQQTPGQGLQFLFEYFSETQRNKGNFPGRFSGRQFSNSRSEMNVSTLELGDSALYLCASSTYRGTEAFFGQGTRLTVV.